The following is a T cell receptor (beta chain) sequence with its context. The target antigen is unknown. TCR beta VDJ and CDR3 profiling used genomic DNA as template. MiXCR, applied by TCRdb to the reads, yields one record per CDR3 protein. The data contain more than 200,000 distinct CDR3 sequences, about half of them seen just once; the ten biggest clones take up 20%. All sequencing subjects had displayed CD8+CD57+ cell expansion on flow cytometry. This sample stems from a study of CD8+CD57+ T cells in acquired aplastic anemia. Study results and caveats: Patients and controls turned out to have more than 25 CD8+ CDR3 sequences in common. No significant patient-versus-control difference appeared in CD8+ Simpson's diversity.

The sequence derives from a human donor with aplastic anemia. The sequencing sample was made of sorted CD4+, CD8+, or CD8+CD57+ T cells (not recorded which) from PBMCs.

The CDR3 loop is CASRTGTGATLQYF. CDR3 nucleotides: TGCGCCAGCAGAACCGGGACAGGGGCCACCCTCCAGTACTTC. The V gene is TRBV5-1, the J gene TRBJ2-7, with 10 bases aligning to TRBD1. The CDR3 is 14 residues long. V shed 5 bases, J shed 10 bases, and the junction held 12 bases outside the gene matches. Germline loops: CDR1 SGHRS, CDR2 YFSETQ.